Reported below is one T cell receptor beta chain. The data originate from a study of T cells in Graves' hyperthyroidism and ophthalmopathy. RNA transcripts gave rise to amplified TCR beta CDR3 regions. During a first-round RT-PCR of the TCR CDR3, the HTBI primer set was used. TCRdb independently ran MiXCR on the multiplex PCR reads; one entry per CDR3 protein. The sample carries around 600,000 distinct CDR3 sequences, approximately 15% recorded once. The CDR3 extends over 12 amino acids. The germline gives CDR1 SGHRS, CDR2 YFSETQ. V was shortened by 5 bases and J by 3 bases, with 8 bases between the two germline ends.

V and J are TRBV5-1 and TRBJ2-5; TRBD1 is a possible D gene (5 bases). The source is a woman under 30 with Graves' ophthalmopathy. What was sequenced was blood. The CDR3 sequence is CASSGREETQYF. In DNA form, the CDR3 reads TGCGCCAGCAGTGGCAGGGAAGAGACCCAGTACTTC.